This entry features one TCR beta chain sequence. Sequenced by immunoSEQ multiplex PCR; TCRdb stores in-frame clones only, minus some. The sample includes 100,000 to 150,000 clones, around 89% of them seen just once. The ends lost 5 bases at V and 6 bases at J; junction bases unmatched: 4. This CDR3 comprises 13 residues. Germline CDR1 and CDR2: WNHNN and SYGVQD (reference sequence). This sample was included in a study of blood T cell repertoires in COVID-19. The chain carries TRBV10-1 and TRBJ2-7; TRBD1 aligns across 10 bases. This clonotype originated in a middle-aged man with active or convalescent COVID-19. The specimen sequenced was peripheral blood. The CDR3 region is CASSPGQGSEQYF. The CDR3 coding sequence is TGCGCCAGCAGTCCGGGACAGGGGAGCGAGCAGTACTTC.